The clone carrying this T cell receptor beta chain came up a few times. Its antigen is not known. This sample was included in a study of read filtering for tumor transcriptome and immune sequencing. Study findings and constraints: Even smaller IR-seq throughput identified most shared clonotypes. Around 82% of IR-seq clonotypes had a single read, yet these held around 4% of reads.

This library used around 400 ng RNA and molecular barcoded adaptors spanning alpha/delta and beta/gamma chains. TCRdb re-analysed the reads in MiXCR, keeping a single row per CDR3 protein. The sample contains some 40,000 distinct CDR3 sequences, about 14% of which appear only once. CDR3 length: 15 amino acids. With 8 bases clipped from V and 2 bases from J, the junction kept 10 bases outside the gene matches. Germline V lookup: CDR1 MNHEY, CDR2 SVGAGI. This TCR came from a donor at least 40 years old with multiple myeloma. The sequenced material came from a population of CD138-negative cells sorted from bone marrow. This rearrangement joins TRBV6-5 to TRBJ2-7, with TRBD2 identical over 9 bases. The CDR3 loop reads CASGSGGLLTYEQYF. CDR3 nucleotide sequence: TGTGCCAGCGGTAGCGGGGGCCTTTTAACCTACGAGCAGTACTTC.